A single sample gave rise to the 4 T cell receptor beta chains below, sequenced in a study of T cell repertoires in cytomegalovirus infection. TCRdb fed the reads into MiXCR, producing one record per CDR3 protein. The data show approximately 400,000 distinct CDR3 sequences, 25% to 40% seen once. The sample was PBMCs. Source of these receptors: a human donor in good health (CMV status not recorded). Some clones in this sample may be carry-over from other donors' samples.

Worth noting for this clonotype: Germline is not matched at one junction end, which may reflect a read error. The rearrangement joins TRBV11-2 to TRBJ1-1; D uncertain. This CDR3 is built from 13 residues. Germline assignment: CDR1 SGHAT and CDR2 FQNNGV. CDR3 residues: CSSSLGLNTEAFF. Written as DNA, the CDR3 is TGTTCCAGCAGCTTAGGGTTGAACACTGAAGCTTTCTTT.

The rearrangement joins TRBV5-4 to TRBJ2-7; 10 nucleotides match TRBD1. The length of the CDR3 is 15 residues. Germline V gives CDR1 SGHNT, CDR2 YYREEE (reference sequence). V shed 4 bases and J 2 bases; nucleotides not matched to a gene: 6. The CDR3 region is CASSPGTGVTYEQYF. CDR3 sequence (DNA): TGTGCCAGCAGCCCGGGGACAGGGGTTACCTACGAGCAGTACTTC.

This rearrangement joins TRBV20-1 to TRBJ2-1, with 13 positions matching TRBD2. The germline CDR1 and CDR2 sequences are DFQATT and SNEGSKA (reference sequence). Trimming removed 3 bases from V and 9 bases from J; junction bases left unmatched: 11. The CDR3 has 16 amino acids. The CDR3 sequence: CSASLTGLAGAFEQFF. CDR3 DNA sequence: TGCAGTGCTAGTCTTACAGGACTAGCGGGGGCGTTTGAGCAGTTCTTC.

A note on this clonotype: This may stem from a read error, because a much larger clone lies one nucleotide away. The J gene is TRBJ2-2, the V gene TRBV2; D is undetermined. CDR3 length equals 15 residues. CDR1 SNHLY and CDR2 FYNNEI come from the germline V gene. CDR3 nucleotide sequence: TGTGCCGGCAGTGAAGCGCTTGCGAGGACCGGGGAGCTGTTTTTT. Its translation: CAGSEALARTGELFF.